This TCR beta chain was recovered during a study of Ad26.COV2.S vaccination and SARS-CoV-2 variants. The wider study: A participant enrolled in the COV1001 Ad26.COV2.S trial arm provided the sample. By the intramuscular route, Ad26.COV2.S was given once, or twice 56 days apart. Whole-study findings and limits: Individuals receiving vaccine had higher spike-specific TCR breadth than placebo recipients did. Placebo recipients and vaccine recipients were similar in non-spike TCR breadth.

Treatment described: roughly 19 received Ad26.COV2.S at low or high dose, single or two shots; several received placebo; per-sample allocation not given. Following the first vaccine or placebo injection, samples were taken on day 63. Assay used: immunoSEQ multiplex PCR; TCRdb lists only in-frame clones, some missing. The table includes around 450,000 clones, 75% to 95% detected once. This clone occurred a few times. What it recognizes is unknown. V lost 3 bases, J lost 0 bases, and 7 bases lay in between. The germline V gene encodes CDR1 MRHNA and CDR2 SNTAGT. The CDR3 runs 14 residues. The specimen was peripheral blood, collected in a trial of Ad26.COV2.S vaccine versus placebo. The genes are TRBV6-4 and TRBJ2-3, with D perhaps TRBD2 (6 bases). This TCR derives from a person aged 18-65 years who received the Ad26.COV2.S COVID-19 vaccine or a placebo. The CDR3, as DNA: TGTGCCAGCAGTGAGGGGACTAGCACAGATACGCAGTATTTT. Its translation is CASSEGTSTDTQYF.